This is a list of T cell receptor beta chains from one sample in a study of blood T cells in healthy people across ages. TCRdb re-called the 5' RACE reads through MiXCR, storing one row per CDR3 protein. Of some 800,000 distinct CDR3 sequences listed, 44% are singletons. Sequenced: blood. The receptor set was obtained from a man in his sixties in good health. The CDR3 runs from the conserved cysteine through the conserved F or W. D genes are given only for firm matches. Only some rows state a clone size, as once, few, many or a class for expanded clones.

D,size,J,V,DNA,CDR3
TRBD1,few,TRBJ2-7,TRBV24-1,TGTGCCACCAGTGATTCGGGGACAGGGGCAGACGAGCAGTACTTC,CATSDSGTGADEQYF
TRBD1,.,TRBJ2-1,TRBV7-9,TGTGCCAGCAGCTTAGGACAGGGATTGGAATACAATGAGCAGTTCTTC,CASSLGQGLEYNEQFF
TRBD2,.,TRBJ2-6,TRBV18,TGTGCCAGCTCACCCATCGGGGGGGCCGGCCCCTCTGGGGCCAACGTCCTGACTTTC,CASSPIGGAGPSGANVLTF
TRBD2,.,TRBJ2-5,TRBV6-5,TGTGCCAGCAGTTATCGGGGGGAGGGAGAGACCCAGTACTTC,CASSYRGEGETQYF
.,.,TRBJ2-5,TRBV12-3/TRBV12-4,TGTGCCAGCAGTTTGGACAGAAACAAAGAAACCCAGTACTTC,CASSLDRNKETQYF
TRBD2,.,TRBJ2-7,TRBV18,TGTGCCAGCTCACCACTGGGACTAGCGGGACGCCCTGACGAGCAGTACTTC,CASSPLGLAGRPDEQYF
TRBD1,.,TRBJ2-2,TRBV27,TGTGCCAGCAGTCACCTGACAGGGGCTGGCACCGGGGAGCTGTTTTTT,CASSHLTGAGTGELFF
.,few,TRBJ1-4,TRBV4-3,TGCGCCAGCAGCCTAACAGGATCCCAGCCCGAAAAACTGTTTTTT,CASSLTGSQPEKLFF
TRBD1,.,TRBJ2-7,TRBV6-5,TGTGCCGTTCTCGGGACAGGGTGGCACGAGCAGTACTTC,CAVLGTGWHEQYF
TRBD2,.,TRBJ2-2,TRBV9,TGTGCCAGCAGCGTAGAGGTTAGCGGGGCGACCGGGGAGCTGTTTTTT,CASSVEVSGATGELFF
TRBD1,.,TRBJ2-5,TRBV20-1,TGCAGTGCGACTCCCGGACAGGGCGGGCAGTACTTC,CSATPGQGGQYF
.,.,TRBJ2-3,TRBV10-3,TGTGCCATCAGTGAGCCACGAGGAATTTCGATAGATACGCAGTATTTT,CAISEPRGISIDTQYF
.,once,TRBJ2-1,TRBV6-5,TGTGCCAGCAGTTGGGGGGCAGGGCAAATTACGGAGCAGTTCTTC,CASSWGAGQITEQFF
.,few,TRBJ2-5,TRBV6-5,TGTGCCAGCAGTTACTCCCTGACTATGTCGACAGGCCAAGAGACCCAGTACTTC,CASSYSLTMSTGQETQYF
.,few,TRBJ2-5,TRBV7-9,TGTGCCAGCAGCCCCCCAGGGCTAGCGCACATCCAAGAGACCCAGTACTTC,CASSPPGLAHIQETQYF
.,.,TRBJ2-3,TRBV6-5,TGTGCCCGCAGTTACGACCCTAGGGATACGCAGTATTTT,CARSYDPRDTQYF
.,few,TRBJ2-1,TRBV20-1,TGCAGTGCTAGGACTAGATCCTACAATGAGCAGTTCTTC,CSARTRSYNEQFF
.,.,TRBJ2-1,TRBV11-2,TGTGCCAGCAGCTTAGTCGGAGGGGGGATCCAAGAGACCCAGTTCTTC,CASSLVGGGIQETQFF
TRBD2,.,TRBJ2-7,TRBV6-5,TGTGCCAGCAGTGCGACTAGCAAGGGCTACGAGCAGTACTTC,CASSATSKGYEQYF
.,few,TRBJ2-6,TRBV7-2,TGTGCCAGCAGCCCCCGGGACCTTGGGGCCAACGTCCTGACTTTC,CASSPRDLGANVLTF
.,few,TRBJ1-5,TRBV12-3/TRBV12-4,TGTGCCAGCAGAGGACCGGGGTTTGGCAATCAGCCCCAGCATTTT,CASRGPGFGNQPQHF
TRBD2,once,TRBJ2-1,TRBV2,TGTGCCAGCAGGACTCTAGCGGGTATACACAATGAGCAGTTCTTC,CASRTLAGIHNEQFF
.,once,TRBJ1-5,TRBV20-1,TGCAGTGCGAACATTGACAATCAGCCCCAGCATTTT,CSANIDNQPQHF
.,few,TRBJ1-1,TRBV20-1,TGCAGTGCTAGAGGGGGTCGGGGCACTGAAGCTTTCTTT,CSARGGRGTEAFF
.,.,TRBJ1-6,TRBV9,TGTGCCAGCAGCGTGGCCCAGGGTCTAAATTCACCCCTCCACTTT,CASSVAQGLNSPLHF
.,few,TRBJ1-4,TRBV20-1,TGCAGTGCTGGGACGAATGAAAAACTGTTTTTT,CSAGTNEKLFF
TRBD2,few,TRBJ2-1,TRBV20-1,TGCAGTGCTAAGGACCTGGGGGGGTGGTACAATGAGCAGTTCTTC,CSAKDLGGWYNEQFF
TRBD1,few,TRBJ1-2,TRBV4-1,TGCGCCAGCAGCCAACCGGACAGGGAGGCTGGTGGCTACACCTTC,CASSQPDREAGGYTF
.,few,TRBJ2-5,TRBV7-2,TGTGCCAGCAGCTCAATGGCAGGGATTGGAGAGACCCAGTACTTC,CASSSMAGIGETQYF
.,few,TRBJ2-5,TRBV2,TGTGCCAGCAGCGAAGATTTAGGGGAGCAGTACTTC,CASSEDLGEQYF